The rows below give T cell receptor beta chains drawn from one sample of a study of blood T cell repertoires in COVID-19. Generated by immunoSEQ multiplex PCR, the TCRdb table keeps only in-frame clones and is missing some. Among tens of thousands of clones listed, 80% to 90% were seen once. The sequenced material came from peripheral blood. The receptors were gathered from an elderly man with acute or convalescent COVID-19. CDR3s include the opening cysteine and the closing phenylalanine or tryptophan. The D gene is left open where the match is weak. Not all rows give a size; the values are once, few, many and, for expanded clones, a class.

TRBV29-1,TRBJ1-2,.,TRBD1,TGCAGCGTTCCGGACAGGGAAGGCTACACCTTC,CSVPDREGYTF
TRBV27,TRBJ1-6,.,.,TGTGCCAGCAGTCTTCTACCTCAGGACTCGGGAGGGGGTTCACCCCTCCACTTT,CASSLLPQDSGGGSPLHF
TRBV11-2,TRBJ1-2,.,TRBD1,TGTGCCAGCAGCCCTGACAGGGGGCAGAGAGACTATGGCTACACCTTC,CASSPDRGQRDYGYTF
TRBV27,TRBJ2-7,.,.,TGTGCCACACAGGGAGTTCACGAGCAGTACTTC,CATQGVHEQYF
TRBV19,TRBJ1-2,.,.,TGTGCCAGTAGTGCCGACAGGCGGAACTATGGCTACACCTTC,CASSADRRNYGYTF
TRBV5-1,TRBJ2-7,.,TRBD2,TGCGCCAGCAGCTTGTTGGGAGGGACCTACGAGCAGTACTTC,CASSLLGGTYEQYF
TRBV19,TRBJ2-5,.,.,TGTGCCGTCAGTAATACAGGAGTTTTGGAGACCCAGTACTTC,CAVSNTGVLETQYF
TRBV18,TRBJ1-5,few,.,TGTGCCAGCTCCGTCGGGACACCGAATCAGCCCCAGCATTTT,CASSVGTPNQPQHF
TRBV7-6,TRBJ2-3,.,TRBD1,TGTGCCAGCAGCATTAGAGGGGGACAGGGGATTGATACGCAGTATTTT,CASSIRGGQGIDTQYF
TRBV5-4,TRBJ2-6,.,.,TGTGCCAGCAGCTTGGTGCGGCTCTCTGGGGCCAACGTCCTGACTTTC,CASSLVRLSGANVLTF
TRBV12-5,TRBJ2-3,once,TRBD2,TGTGCTAGTGGCTTTAGCGGGGGCGGGGCAGATACGCAGTATTTT,CASGFSGGGADTQYF
TRBV18,TRBJ2-7,.,.,TGTGCCAGCTCAACAGACGCTGCCAACGAGCAGTACTTC,CASSTDAANEQYF
TRBV11-2,TRBJ2-7,.,.,TGTGCCAGCAGCTCCCAGGGCGGATCCTACGAGCAGTACTTC,CASSSQGGSYEQYF
TRBV7-8,TRBJ2-3,.,.,TGTGCCAGCAGCTCCGAGGGGGGGGCCAGGGCAGATACGCAGTATTTT,CASSSEGGARADTQYF
TRBV7-9,TRBJ2-7,.,.,TGTGCCAGCAGCCCCCGTCCCTACGAGCAGTACTTC,CASSPRPYEQYF
TRBV19,TRBJ1-1,.,.,TGTGCCAGTAGTACTATGGGAGGGACGCAGAACACTGAAGCTTTCTTT,CASSTMGGTQNTEAFF
TRBV28,TRBJ1-4,.,.,TGTGCCAGCAGTTTCGGTGCAACTAATGAAAAACTGTTTTTT,CASSFGATNEKLFF
TRBV19,TRBJ2-6,.,TRBD1,TGTGCCAGTAGTCTCCGGGACAGGGTGTCCGGGGCCAACGTCCTGACTTTC,CASSLRDRVSGANVLTF
TRBV4-2,TRBJ1-2,.,.,TGTGCCAGCAGCCACCTGCGCTGGGGCCAACGGGCATCCTGGGTAGGCTATGGCTACACCTTC,CASSHLRWGQRASWVGYGYTF
TRBV4-1,TRBJ1-2,.,.,TGCGCCAGCAGTGGGAGATTTCGGACAGAGACTAACTATGGCTACACCTTC,CASSGRFRTETNYGYTF
TRBV18,TRBJ2-7,.,.,TGTGCCAGCTCATCGGACAGCTACGAGCAGTACTTC,CASSSDSYEQYF
TRBV5-1,TRBJ1-1,once,TRBD1,TGCGCCAGCAGCTTGGCCGACCAGGGGGACACTGAAGCTTTCTTT,CASSLADQGDTEAFF
TRBV6-1,TRBJ2-2,.,.,TGTGCCAGCAGTGAAGTTCCCCTTAAGAACACCGGGGAGCTGTTTTTT,CASSEVPLKNTGELFF
TRBV7-9,TRBJ2-7,.,.,TGTGCCAGCAGCTCGGACAGTATGCCCTACGAGCAGTACTTC,CASSSDSMPYEQYF
TRBV7-9,TRBJ2-5,.,TRBD2,TGTGCCAGCAGCCTGGGACTAGCGTTAGAGACCCAGTACTTC,CASSLGLALETQYF
TRBV6-5,TRBJ1-1,.,.,TGTGCCAGCAGTTCCGTCGGAGGAGACACTGAAGCTTTCTTT,CASSSVGGDTEAFF
TRBV29-1,TRBJ1-4,.,TRBD1,TGCAGCGTGCGGACAGGTTTTGACGAAAAACTGTTTTTT,CSVRTGFDEKLFF
TRBV3-1/TRBV3-2,TRBJ1-2,.,.,TGTGCCAGCAGCCAAGAAGGACGACAGACGTATGGCTACACCTTC,CASSQEGRQTYGYTF
TRBV27,TRBJ2-5,.,.,TGTGCCAGCAGTTCCATGGCCCGAGAGACCCAGTACTTC,CASSSMARETQYF
TRBV3-1/TRBV3-2,TRBJ2-3,.,TRBD2,TGTGCCAGCAGCCAAGTAGCGGGGGGAGGGGCAGATACGCAGTATTTT,CASSQVAGGGADTQYF
TRBV4-1,TRBJ1-6,.,TRBD1,TGCGCCAGCAGCCAACCGGGACAGGGAAATTCACCCCTCCACTTT,CASSQPGQGNSPLHF
TRBV6-5,TRBJ1-2,.,.,TGTGCCAGCATCCCCCGGACAGACTATGGCTACACCTTC,CASIPRTDYGYTF
TRBV6-5,TRBJ2-7,.,TRBD2,TGTGCCAGCAGGCCGGTCGGGACTAATGTCGCCGAGCAGTACTTC,CASRPVGTNVAEQYF
TRBV5-1,TRBJ1-4,.,.,TGCGCCAGCAGCTTCGGGGTCTCTAATGAAAAACTGTTTTTT,CASSFGVSNEKLFF
TRBV30,TRBJ1-1,.,.,TGTGCCTGGGAACTGGACACTGAAGCTTTCTTT,CAWELDTEAFF
TRBV7-2,TRBJ2-4,.,TRBD1,TGTGCCAGCAGCTCAAGCTCAGGGGACAGGGGGAACTTC,CASSSSSGDRGNF
TRBV24-1,TRBJ1-2,.,TRBD1,TGTGCCACCAGTGTCCAGGGGGGCTATGGCTACACCTTC,CATSVQGGYGYTF
TRBV5-1,TRBJ2-3,.,TRBD2,TGCGCCAGCAGCTTGGTACTAGCGGGTTCAGATACGCAGTATTTT,CASSLVLAGSDTQYF
TRBV3-1/TRBV3-2,TRBJ2-6,.,.,TGTGCCAGCAGCCCGACAGTGGGGCTCGGGGCCAACGTCCTGACTTTC,CASSPTVGLGANVLTF
TRBV15,TRBJ1-3,.,TRBD1,TGTGCCACCAGCAGCCGGGACAGGGTATTTGTAGCTGGAAACACCATATATTTT,CATSSRDRVFVAGNTIYF
TRBV7-2,TRBJ1-1,few,.,TGTGCCAGCAGCTTAGTGGGGCAGTCCCTGAACACTGAAGCTTTCTTT,CASSLVGQSLNTEAFF
TRBV5-1,TRBJ2-1,.,.,TGCGCCAGCAGCCAGCAGCAGGCTCTCTTGATCAATGAGCAGTTCTTC,CASSQQQALLINEQFF
TRBV9,TRBJ2-3,.,.,TGTGCCAGCAGCGTAGGGCCAGTCCCAGATACGCAGTATTTT,CASSVGPVPDTQYF
TRBV30,TRBJ1-2,.,TRBD1,TGTGCCTGGACTCCACTCAGGGGGAACTATGGCTACACCTTC,CAWTPLRGNYGYTF
TRBV11-2,TRBJ2-2,.,.,TGTGCCAGCAGACTGGACTCACGATTGGCCGGGGAGCTGTTTTTT,CASRLDSRLAGELFF
TRBV18,TRBJ1-5,.,.,TGTGCCAGCTCACGGACAGCCAATCAGCCCCAGCATTTT,CASSRTANQPQHF